Listed below are T cell receptor beta chains from one sample, sequenced in a study of human T cells and chemical hapten exposure. MiXCR was run by TCRdb on the RACE reads, yielding one entry per CDR3 protein. Of 300,000 to 400,000 distinct CDR3 sequences in the sample, 5.1% were seen once. The material sequenced was whole blood, taken in connection with sensitization to the hapten diphenylcyclopropenone (DPC). These receptors were taken from a woman in her forties or fifties with alopecia areata. Some clones in this sample may be carry-over from other donors' samples. Both conserved end residues are part of each CDR3. D genes are given only for firm matches. Clone sizes are given selectively: once, few, many, or a class where the clone is expanded.

abundance,d_gene,v_gene,j_gene,CDR3aa,CDR3nt
.,TRBD1,TRBV6-1,TRBJ1-2,CASSSTTTDRAGYTF,TGTGCCAGCAGTTCAACGACTACGGACAGGGCTGGCTACACCTTC
many,TRBD2,TRBV7-2,TRBJ2-1,CASSPRLAGLSYNEQFF,TGTGCCAGCAGCCCAAGACTAGCGGGACTTTCCTACAATGAGCAGTTCTTC
.,.,TRBV20-1,TRBJ2-3,CRAGGTDTQYF,TGCAGGGCCGGTGGCACAGATACGCAGTATTTT
many,TRBD1,TRBV12-3/TRBV12-4,TRBJ1-2,CASSPGGGRRLYGYTF,TGTGCCAGCAGTCCAGGGGGGGGGCGAAGACTCTATGGCTACACCTTC
many,.,TRBV12-3/TRBV12-4,TRBJ1-5,CASGATFQEPQHF,TGTGCCAGCGGGGCCACCTTTCAGGAGCCCCAGCATTTT
.,.,TRBV12-3/TRBV12-4,TRBJ1-6,CASGGPSALHF,TGTGCCAGCGGGGGACCTTCGGCCCTCCACTTT
few,.,TRBV6-7,TRBJ1-4,CASSFHRTTDREKLFF,TGTGCCAGCAGTTTCCACCGGACTACCGATAGGGAAAAACTGTTTTTT
few,.,TRBV13,TRBJ2-1,CASSGMSSYNEQFF,TGTGCCAGCAGCGGCATGAGCTCCTACAATGAGCAGTTCTTC
many,TRBD2,TRBV3-1,TRBJ2-3,CASSQVRLAGGLTDTQYF,TGTGCCAGCAGCCAAGTCAGGCTAGCGGGGGGTCTCACAGATACGCAGTATTTT
many,.,TRBV20-1,TRBJ1-4,CSAWGADEKLFF,TGCAGTGCTTGGGGGGCGGATGAAAAACTGTTTTTT
many,TRBD1,TRBV27,TRBJ1-2,CASRPRTGMAYGYTF,TGTGCCAGCCGCCCCCGGACAGGGATGGCCTATGGCTACACCTTC
many,.,TRBV19,TRBJ2-3,CASNTPGSRPTDTQYF,TGTGCCAGTAATACCCCGGGCTCCCGTCCCACAGATACGCAGTATTTT
few,.,TRBV29-1,TRBJ2-2,CSVVSLGELFF,TGCAGCGTTGTTTCGCTCGGGGAGCTGTTTTTT
.,.,TRBV27,TRBJ2-3,CASSQERVTDTQYF,TGTGCCAGCAGTCAAGAGCGGGTCACAGATACGCAGTATTTT
few,.,TRBV5-4,TRBJ1-6,CASSSDLIDNSPLHF,TGTGCCAGCAGCTCGGACTTAATTGATAATTCACCCCTCCACTTT
many,.,TRBV7-2,TRBJ2-1,CASVADRGTYNEQFF,TGTGCCAGCGTGGCAGATCGAGGCACCTACAATGAGCAGTTCTTC
.,.,TRBV6-5,TRBJ1-4,CASGYSRNGEKLFF,TGTGCCAGCGGGTACTCCAGGAACGGTGAAAAACTGTTTTTT
many,TRBD2,TRBV12-3/TRBV12-4,TRBJ2-2,CASSYGTSGGGTGELFF,TGTGCCAGCAGTTACGGGACTAGCGGGGGCGGGACCGGGGAGCTGTTTTTT
many,.,TRBV29-1,TRBJ2-5,CSARRGSPRETQYF,TGCAGCGCCCGAAGGGGGTCCCCCAGAGAGACCCAGTACTTC
.,TRBD1,TRBV14,TRBJ1-6,CASSRRTGNVSPLHF,TGTGCCAGCAGCCGCCGGACAGGGAATGTTTCACCCCTCCACTTT
many,.,TRBV7-8,TRBJ2-3,CASSRDLGLRLDTDTQYF,TGTGCCAGCAGCCGAGACCTGGGACTGCGACTAGACACAGATACGCAGTATTTT
many,TRBD2,TRBV6-5,TRBJ2-2,CASSWEGGELFF,TGTGCCAGCAGTTGGGAGGGCGGGGAGCTGTTTTTT
many,TRBD2,TRBV20-1,TRBJ2-3,CSARGGLGTSGGPPDTQYF,TGCAGTGCTAGAGGTGGACTAGGGACTAGCGGGGGCCCCCCAGATACGCAGTATTTT
few,.,TRBV6-2/TRBV6-3,TRBJ2-3,CASSPDWASPDTQYF,TGTGCCAGCAGCCCCGACTGGGCCTCCCCAGATACGCAGTATTTT
few,.,TRBV29-1,TRBJ2-3,CSVVGVVTSTDTQYF,TGCAGCGTTGTGGGGGTGGTGACTAGCACAGATACGCAGTATTTT
many,TRBD2,TRBV12-3/TRBV12-4,TRBJ2-5,CASRGLGYQETQYF,TGTGCCAGCAGGGGACTAGGCTATCAAGAGACCCAGTACTTC
few,.,TRBV12-3/TRBV12-4,TRBJ2-6,CASSAGPALPGANVLTF,TGTGCCAGCAGTGCCGGGCCTGCGCTTCCTGGGGCCAACGTCCTGACTTTC
few,.,TRBV20-1,TRBJ2-7,CSARGVAEQYF,TGCAGTGCTAGGGGGGTTGCCGAGCAGTACTTC
few,TRBD1,TRBV28,TRBJ2-7,CASSSPGQGAGEQYF,TGTGCCAGCAGTTCCCCCGGACAGGGGGCAGGGGAGCAGTACTTC
.,TRBD2,TRBV3-1,TRBJ2-4,CASGRTSGVSYLYF,TGTGCCAGCGGCCGGACTAGCGGGGTCTCATATCTGTACTTC
many,.,TRBV27,TRBJ2-3,CASSSYNTQYF,TGTGCCAGCAGTTCTTACAATACGCAGTATTTT
many,TRBD2,TRBV30,TRBJ2-1,CAWRPWRESNEQFF,TGTGCCTGGAGGCCCTGGCGGGAGAGCAATGAGCAGTTCTTC
many,.,TRBV6-6,TRBJ2-5,CASSSALGGQETQYF,TGTGCCAGCAGCTCCGCGCTAGGGGGGCAAGAGACCCAGTACTTC
many,TRBD1,TRBV28,TRBJ1-5,CASSSFDRGPGQPQHF,TGTGCCAGCAGTTCCTTCGACAGGGGGCCGGGTCAGCCCCAGCATTTT
.,.,TRBV6-5,TRBJ1-2,CASSYGGYNYGYTF,TGTGCCAGCAGTTACGGGGGATATAACTATGGCTACACCTTC
.,.,TRBV12-3/TRBV12-4,TRBJ1-1,CASSWDLLGGPEAFF,TGTGCCAGCAGTTGGGACCTTTTGGGGGGCCCTGAAGCTTTCTTT
few,TRBD2,TRBV29-1,TRBJ2-1,CSVEDPTSGSSGSSYNEQFF,TGCAGCGTTGAAGATCCGACTAGCGGGAGCTCTGGTAGCTCCTACAATGAGCAGTTCTTC
few,TRBD2,TRBV28,TRBJ2-1,CASSLGGSGRGEQFF,TGTGCCAGCAGTTTAGGCGGGAGTGGCAGAGGTGAGCAGTTCTTC
few,.,TRBV6-6,TRBJ1-4,CASRGAETNEKLFF,TGTGCCAGCCGGGGGGCGGAAACTAATGAAAAACTGTTTTTT
many,TRBD1,TRBV5-1,TRBJ2-1,CASSTGQFYNEQFF,TGCGCCAGCAGCACGGGACAGTTTTACAATGAGCAGTTCTTC
few,.,TRBV7-9,TRBJ2-7,CASSPRTLSSYEQYF,TGTGCCAGCAGCCCCAGGACTCTAAGCTCCTACGAGCAGTACTTC
many,.,TRBV7-8,TRBJ2-7,CASSSPRNSYEQYF,TGTGCCAGCAGCTCTCCCAGAAACTCCTACGAGCAGTACTTC
.,.,TRBV12-3/TRBV12-4,TRBJ1-2,CASSLGLPDGYTF,TGTGCCAGCAGCCTAGGACTACCCGATGGCTACACCTTC